This T cell receptor (beta chain) is from a study of blood T cell repertoires in COVID-19. At the level of the study: The United States, Italy and Spain provided the acute and convalescent COVID-19 samples. T cells, B-cell-depleted T cells, or PBMCs provided the cDNA or gDNA that served as material.

Germline values: CDR1 LNHDA, CDR2 SQIVND (reference sequence). The CDR3 contains 20 residues. J was trimmed by 0 bases and V by 3 bases; bases with no gene match: 15. Authors' data handling: Estimated nucleated cell counts came from reference gene primer amplification. The protocol was immunoSEQ multiplex PCR, while the TCRdb copy is restricted to in-frame clones and leaves out a portion. V and J calls and clone size are given by that table; D and trimming were obtained from the DNA. The sample carries a few hundred thousand clones, about 88% recorded once. This clone was detected once. Donors of Cohort 3 who recovered were those that had two negative PCRs, clearance, or symptom resolution.

The receptor was isolated from a woman aged 30 to 39 who had recovered from COVID-19. The genes are TRBV19 and TRBJ1-5; the match to TRBD1 covers 9 bases. The material sequenced was PBMCs or T cells enriched from blood (not recorded which). The CDR3 DNA is TGTGCCAGTAGTATGAACCCACAGGGGGCGAGATATTATAGCAATCAGCCCCAGCATTTT. Its translation is CASSMNPQGARYYSNQPQHF.